These 21 T cell receptor beta chains came from one sample sequenced in a study of identical twins. Each CDR3 protein gets one entry after TCRdb re-called the 5' RACE reads with MiXCR. The table includes about 720,000 distinct CDR3 sequences, 8% to 9% detected once. These data also featured in a second study, about yellow fever vaccine responses in identical twins.

The sample consisted of PBMCs. All receptors derive from a woman in her late teens or twenties in good health.

This clonotype has ten or more counts. This rearrangement joins TRBV6-5 to TRBJ2-7; unclear D gene. The CDR3 runs to 14 residues. Germline lookup yields CDR1 MNHEY and CDR2 SVGAGI. Trimming removed 0 bases at V and 0 bases at J, with 6 bases between. In DNA, the CDR3 is TGTGCCAGCAGTTACTCGGGTAGCTCCTACGAGCAGTACTTC. Translation gives CASSYSGSSYEQYF.

This clonotype was seen a few times. The chain couples TRBV6-2 or TRBV6-3 to TRBJ2-2; D is perhaps TRBD1 (5 bases). The V and J ends lost 4 bases and 7 bases respectively, with 13 bases between them. This CDR3 contains 14 residues. Germline V CDR1 and CDR2: MNHEY, SVGEGT. CDR3 in DNA: TGTGCCAGCAGTTGGACAAGTCTGATCGGGGAGCTGTTTTTT. Protein product: CASSWTSLIGELFF.

A remark on this clonotype: A much larger clone sits a single nucleotide away, making a read error possible. The rearrangement links TRBV3-1 to TRBJ2-1; D is uncertain. Germline CDR1 reads LGHDT; CDR2 reads YNNKEL (reference sequence). The CDR3 spans 15 residues. The CDR3 is CACSQDFSLVDEQFF. CDR3 sequence (DNA): TGTGCCTGCAGCCAAGATTTCTCCCTAGTCGATGAGCAGTTCTTC.

The rearrangement links TRBV9 to TRBJ2-6, with TRBD1 matching over 7 bases. J lost 3 bases, V lost 4 bases, and 13 bases had no gene match. This CDR3 region has 18 residues. In germline, CDR1 is SGDLS, CDR2 YYNGEE. CDR3 residues: CASSPRDSVSLGANVLTF. CDR3 coding DNA: TGTGCCAGCAGCCCCCGGGACAGTGTCTCTCTTGGGGCCAACGTCCTGACTTTC.

About this clonotype itself: A much larger clonotype is one base distant, so this may be a read error. The V and J genes are TRBV28 and TRBJ1-2; no reliable D call. V was clipped by 5 bases and J by 2 bases, with 12 bases between them. CDR1 is MDHEN and CDR2 is SYDVKM in the germline V gene. The CDR3 runs 14 residues. CDR3 sequence reads: CASSPWEQNYGYTF. In nucleotides, the CDR3 is TGTGCCAGCAGTCCCTGGGAACAGAACTATGGCTACACCTTC.

The J gene is TRBJ2-5, the V gene TRBV20-1; 11 nucleotides agree with TRBD2. The trim removed 1 base at V and 9 bases at J, leaving 10 bases unmatched. Germline CDR1 is DFQATT and CDR2 is SNEGSKA (reference sequence). The CDR3 is 15 residues long. CDR3 sequence: CSARGGTSGAGAQYF. As DNA, the CDR3 is TGCAGTGCTAGAGGGGGGACTAGCGGCGCGGGGGCCCAGTACTTC.

The chain is built from TRBV3-1 and TRBJ2-6, with a possible D match to TRBD1 (5 bases). Germline V CDR1 and CDR2: LGHDT, YNNKEL (reference sequence). Trimming pared 1 base from V and 2 bases from J, leaving 9 bases between. The CDR3 has 16 amino acids. The CDR3 region is CASSQGAGPGANVLTF. The CDR3 DNA reads TGTGCCAGCAGCCAAGGGGCAGGGCCTGGGGCCAACGTCCTGACTTTC.

This chain uses TRBV29-1 with TRBJ1-1; D unclear. This CDR3 region has 13 residues. Looked up from germline, CDR1 is SQVTM and CDR2 is ANQGSEA. Trimming took off 7 bases at V and 1 base at J, with 13 bases between the two ends. The CDR3 spells CSGAVSANTEAFF. CDR3 DNA: TGCAGCGGTGCCGTTTCGGCGAACACTGAAGCTTTCTTT.

This clonotype appeared a few times. This chain connects TRBV5-1 to TRBJ1-1, with TRBD1 matching 8 bases. This CDR3 is 15 amino acids long. Trimming cost V 7 bases and J 4 bases; bases outside gene matches: 12. The germline V gene encodes CDR1 SGHRS and CDR2 YFSETQ. The chain's CDR3 is CASRSGGSLGTEAFF. Here the CDR3 DNA reads TGCGCCAGCCGGTCAGGGGGCTCTTTGGGCACTGAAGCTTTCTTT.

Ten or more counts support this clonotype. The CDR3 DNA follows: TGTGCCAGCAGCTTTGGGGGACTAGCGAATTCTCAGTTCTTC. It encodes CASSFGGLANSQFF. V is TRBV11-1 and J is TRBJ2-1; 10 nucleotides line up with TRBD2. This CDR3 contains 14 residues. V was clipped by 3 bases and J by 13 bases; unmatched bases: 9. Germline CDR1 SGHAT, CDR2 FQDESV (reference sequence).

V usage is TRBV4-1 and J usage is TRBJ1-4; D is unclear. V shed 3 bases and J shed 0 bases, with 14 bases lying between them. Germline CDR1 reads MGHRA; CDR2 reads YSYEKL. The CDR3 spans 17 residues. The DNA of the CDR3 is TGCGCCAGCAGCCACGGGCAGACCCCTGCAACTAATGAAAAACTGTTTTTT. As protein: CASSHGQTPATNEKLFF.

The CDR3 loop is CSARDPQGPTTDTQYF. The CDR3 nucleotides are TGCAGTGCTAGAGATCCCCAGGGTCCAACCACAGATACGCAGTATTTT. This chain connects TRBV20-1 to TRBJ2-3, with a tentative D call TRBD1 (5 bases). Germline V gene sequence: CDR1 DFQATT, CDR2 SNEGSKA (reference sequence). The CDR3 covers 16 residues. V lost 0 bases to trimming and J lost 2 bases, with 15 bases between them.

This clonotype was observed a few times. The V call is TRBV10-3, the J call TRBJ2-2, with 8 bases fitting TRBD1. Losses at the gene ends were 6 bases for V and 2 bases for J; bases not matched to a gene: 11. CDR1 is ENHRY and CDR2 is SYGVKD in the germline V gene. CDR3 length: 17 amino acids. The CDR3 bases are TGTGCCATCAGCGATGTTAGGGGACAGGAAAACACCGGGGAGCTGTTTTTT. Its protein product is CAISDVRGQENTGELFF.

This clonotype was seen at least ten times. The chain uses TRBV12-3 or TRBV12-4 and TRBJ2-1; 7 bases are a match to TRBD2. J gave up 4 bases and V 9 bases, and 6 bases lay outside the gene matches. CDR3 length: 13 amino acids. Here the CDR3 reads CASTGRQYNEQFF. The CDR3 DNA reads as TGTGCCAGTACCGGGAGGCAGTACAATGAGCAGTTCTTC.

V usage is TRBV2 and J usage is TRBJ2-1; D call uncertain. Germline values: CDR1 SNHLY, CDR2 FYNNEI. Deletions cut 4 bases from V and 5 bases from J, with 6 bases between. CDR3 length: 12 amino acids. The CDR3 region has the DNA TGTGCCAGCAGTGCGCAAGACAATGAGCAGTTCTTC. This translates into CASSAQDNEQFF.

This clonotype was detected ten times or more. J is TRBJ2-7 and V is TRBV27, with D unclear. V shed 2 bases and J shed 1 base, with 6 bases lying between them. The CDR3 runs to 13 residues. The V gene's germline CDR1 is MNHEY and CDR2 SMNVEV (reference sequence). Here the CDR3 reads CASSLTSSYEQYF. CDR3 nucleotide sequence: TGTGCCAGCAGTTTAACCAGTTCCTACGAGCAGTACTTC.

This clonotype has just a few counts. The genes are TRBV25-1 and TRBJ2-3; no definite D call. V was clipped by 7 bases and J by 5 bases, with 7 bases between them. Germline V gene data show CDR1 as MGHDK and CDR2 as SYGVNS. The CDR3 covers 11 residues. CDR3 sequence: CASTNGDTQYF. Here the CDR3 DNA reads TGTGCCAGCACTAATGGAGATACGCAGTATTTT.

This clonotype was seen many times. The rearrangement joins TRBV5-1 to TRBJ2-3, with no clear D. CDR1 is SGHRS and CDR2 is YFSETQ in the germline V gene. This CDR3 comprises 14 residues. Trimming pared 0 bases from V and 4 bases from J, leaving 9 bases between. Here the CDR3 reads CASSLESRADTQYF. DNA of the CDR3: TGCGCCAGCAGCTTGGAGTCCCGTGCAGATACGCAGTATTTT.

This clonotype has a count of ten or more. The genes are TRBV5-5 and TRBJ1-2; no firm D call. V dropped 2 bases and J dropped 3 bases, with 14 bases sitting between them. Per the germline V gene, CDR1 is SGHKS and CDR2 is YYEKEE (reference sequence). This CDR3 spans 15 amino acids. Written as DNA, the CDR3 is TGTGCCAGCAGCTTAGGTCGGGTTCTGGACTATGGCTACACCTTC. This translates into CASSLGRVLDYGYTF.

This chain connects TRBV10-3 to TRBJ2-7; TRBD2 matches 11 bases. V lost 5 bases and J lost 5; bases outside the gene matches: 2. This CDR3 spans 13 amino acids. Germline lookup yields CDR1 ENHRY and CDR2 SYGVKD. Here the CDR3 reads CAISQGLADEQYF. Written as DNA, the CDR3 is TGTGCCATCAGTCAGGGACTAGCGGACGAGCAGTACTTC.

The rearrangement joins TRBV11-2 to TRBJ2-5, with TRBD2 matching over 10 bases. V dropped 2 bases and J dropped 4; count of bases not matched to a gene: 16. This CDR3 is 19 amino acids long. Per the germline V gene, CDR1 is SGHAT and CDR2 is FQNNGV. The CDR3 DNA follows: TGTGCCAGCAGCTTAAACAGTGGTTCTAGCGGGAGAAGGGGAGAGACCCAGTACTTC. Translating gives CASSLNSGSSGRRGETQYF.